This T cell receptor (beta chain) appears in the sequencing data of a study of blood T cell repertoires in COVID-19. Across the whole study: Sites in the United States, Italy and Spain provided acute and convalescent COVID-19 samples. PBMCs, B-cell-depleted T cells, or T cells provided the cDNA or gDNA that made up the material.

In the authors' methods: Quantification of nucleated cells was approximated via reference gene primer amplification. TCRdb keeps only in-frame clones here, not all; method: immunoSEQ multiplex PCR. V, J and clone size were drawn from that table, and D and trimming were deduced from the DNA. The sample comprises fewer than 90,000 clones, around 88% of which are singletons, and around 0.44% rests with the top ten. Trimming shortened V by 2 bases and J by 6 bases, and 11 bases separated the two germline ends. Germline V gene data show CDR1 as MDHEN and CDR2 as SYDVKM. CDR3 size: 14 residues. The chain couples TRBV28 to TRBJ2-1; weak D call: TRBD1 (6 bases). Sample: peripheral blood. The receptor comes from a man between 60 and 75 years old with acute or convalescent COVID-19. The CDR3 DNA sequence: TGTGCCAGCAGTTTACAGGGGACCCTCAATGAGCAGTTCTTC. Protein product: CASSLQGTLNEQFF.